A selection of T cell receptor beta chains follows, all from one sample in a study of T cell repertoires in cytomegalovirus infection. Antigen specificity for these receptors is unknown. TCRdb used MiXCR to reprocess the reads, holding one entry per CDR3 protein. The table lists about 770,000 distinct CDR3 sequences, about 29% of them singletons. The starting material was cultured CD8+ T cells from PBMCs, obtained from culture after CMV antigen stimulation. The origin of the receptors is a human donor in good health (CMV status not recorded). Some clones in this sample may be carry-over from other donors' samples. Both conserved end residues are part of each CDR3. The D gene is left open where the match is weak. Some rows mark clone size as missing; the rest say once, few, many or name a class of expanded clone.

clone size: NA
J gene: TRBJ1-1
V gene: TRBV11-2
D gene: NA
CDR3 DNA: TGTGCCAGCAGCTTAGAGGCCGGGGGGGATGACACTGAAGCTTTCTTT
CDR3 protein: CASSLEAGGDDTEAFF

clone size: few
J gene: TRBJ2-3
V gene: TRBV10-3
D gene: NA
CDR3 DNA: TGTGCCATCTGTTCTGGAGAGACTAGCACAGATACGCAGTATTTT
CDR3 protein: CAICSGETSTDTQYF

clone size: many
J gene: TRBJ1-1
V gene: TRBV5-4
D gene: TRBD1
CDR3 DNA: TGTGCCAGCAGCTTTTACTCGACAGGGGGCTATGCTTTCTTT
CDR3 protein: CASSFYSTGGYAFF

clone size: few
J gene: TRBJ2-7
V gene: TRBV11-1
D gene: NA
CDR3 DNA: TGTGCCAGCAGCTTAGAGACAGACGGGGAGCAGTACTTC
CDR3 protein: CASSLETDGEQYF

clone size: few
J gene: TRBJ2-3
V gene: TRBV12-3/TRBV12-4
D gene: TRBD2
CDR3 DNA: TGTGCCAGCAGTCTGCTGGTAGGGGCGGGGGGAGATACGCAGTATTTT
CDR3 protein: CASSLLVGAGGDTQYF

clone size: many
J gene: TRBJ2-7
V gene: TRBV12-5
D gene: TRBD2
CDR3 DNA: TGTGCTAGTGGTGCTCTGGGACTAGCGGGGGCATACGAGCAGTACTTC
CDR3 protein: CASGALGLAGAYEQYF

clone size: NA
J gene: TRBJ1-5
V gene: TRBV10-2
D gene: NA
CDR3 DNA: TGCGCCAGCAGTGAGAGCGGGAATCCCAATCAGCCCCAGCATTTT
CDR3 protein: CASSESGNPNQPQHF

clone size: few
J gene: TRBJ2-5
V gene: TRBV6-1
D gene: TRBD1
CDR3 DNA: TGTGCCAGCAGTTTCGACAGGGAGAGTCAAGAGACCCAGTACTTC
CDR3 protein: CASSFDRESQETQYF

clone size: many
J gene: TRBJ1-5
V gene: TRBV15
D gene: NA
CDR3 DNA: TGTGCCACCAGTCCGACAGGCGATCAGCCCCAGCATTTT
CDR3 protein: CATSPTGDQPQHF

clone size: NA
J gene: TRBJ2-5
V gene: TRBV12-3/TRBV12-4
D gene: TRBD2
CDR3 DNA: TGTGCCAGCATTCCCAGTTGGGCTAGCGGGGATGCGGAGCAAGAGACCCAGTACTTC
CDR3 protein: CASIPSWASGDAEQETQYF

clone size: few
J gene: TRBJ2-7
V gene: TRBV12-3/TRBV12-4
D gene: NA
CDR3 DNA: TGTGCCAGCGCTCCGGGCAAGGCTTACGAGCAGTACTTC
CDR3 protein: CASAPGKAYEQYF

clone size: few
J gene: TRBJ2-1
V gene: TRBV12-3/TRBV12-4
D gene: TRBD1
CDR3 DNA: TGTGCCAGCAGTTTAATAGGCAGGGGGACGGAGCAGTTCTTC
CDR3 protein: CASSLIGRGTEQFF

clone size: few
J gene: TRBJ2-5
V gene: TRBV7-3
D gene: NA
CDR3 DNA: TGTGCCAGCAGTTGGAGGTTGGAAGAGCCCCAGTACTTC
CDR3 protein: CASSWRLEEPQYF

clone size: NA
J gene: TRBJ1-3
V gene: TRBV5-1
D gene: TRBD1
CDR3 DNA: TGCGCCAGCAGCCCCTGGACAGGGGACGATGGAAACACCATATATTTT
CDR3 protein: CASSPWTGDDGNTIYF

clone size: NA
J gene: TRBJ1-5
V gene: TRBV27
D gene: NA
CDR3 DNA: TGTGCCAGCAGTTTATCGACGTATAGCAATCAGCCCCAGCATTTT
CDR3 protein: CASSLSTYSNQPQHF

clone size: NA
J gene: TRBJ2-1
V gene: TRBV27
D gene: TRBD1
CDR3 DNA: TGTGCCAGCAGTAGGGGGCGCAGGAATGAGCAGTTCTTC
CDR3 protein: CASSRGRRNEQFF

clone size: NA
J gene: TRBJ1-2
V gene: TRBV12-3/TRBV12-4
D gene: NA
CDR3 DNA: TGTGCCAGCAGTACTACTAGGTTCGCGGGCTACACCTTC
CDR3 protein: CASSTTRFAGYTF

clone size: many
J gene: TRBJ1-2
V gene: TRBV5-4
D gene: TRBD1
CDR3 DNA: TGTGCCAGCAGCTTGGCTTTCGGGACAGACTATGGCTACACCTTC
CDR3 protein: CASSLAFGTDYGYTF

clone size: NA
J gene: TRBJ1-5
V gene: TRBV12-3/TRBV12-4
D gene: TRBD1
CDR3 DNA: TGTGCCAGCAGCCCATTTCCGGGACAGTTTTCCAGCAATCAGCCCCAGCATTTT
CDR3 protein: CASSPFPGQFSSNQPQHF

clone size: NA
J gene: TRBJ1-4
V gene: TRBV20-1
D gene: NA
CDR3 DNA: TGCAGTGCTACTCACCAGGGGACGACTAATGAAAAACTGTTTTTT
CDR3 protein: CSATHQGTTNEKLFF

clone size: few
J gene: TRBJ2-5
V gene: TRBV6-2/TRBV6-3
D gene: NA
CDR3 DNA: TGTGCCAGCAGTTCCCCATTCCCCCCAGGACCCCAAGAGACCCAGTACTTC
CDR3 protein: CASSSPFPPGPQETQYF

clone size: few
J gene: TRBJ2-1
V gene: TRBV5-1
D gene: TRBD1
CDR3 DNA: TGCGCCAGCAGCTTGGACGGGACAGGGGGCTTAGCTGAGCAGTTCTTC
CDR3 protein: CASSLDGTGGLAEQFF

clone size: NA
J gene: TRBJ1-2
V gene: TRBV7-9
D gene: NA
CDR3 DNA: TGTGCCAGCAGCTCCCGATGGTATGGCTACACCTTC
CDR3 protein: CASSSRWYGYTF

clone size: NA
J gene: TRBJ2-2
V gene: TRBV10-3
D gene: TRBD1
CDR3 DNA: TGTGCCATCAGTGTGACAGGGGGCTCCACCGGGGAGCTGTTTTTT
CDR3 protein: CAISVTGGSTGELFF

clone size: NA
J gene: TRBJ2-2
V gene: TRBV19
D gene: NA
CDR3 DNA: TGTGCCAGTAGTATCGGGGGCAGGGAGCTGTTTTTT
CDR3 protein: CASSIGGRELFF

clone size: few
J gene: TRBJ2-3
V gene: TRBV6-1
D gene: NA
CDR3 DNA: TGTGCCAGCGGAGCTAGCGTTGCGGATACGCAGTATTTT
CDR3 protein: CASGASVADTQYF

clone size: few
J gene: TRBJ2-2
V gene: TRBV4-1
D gene: NA
CDR3 DNA: TGCGCCAGCAGCCAAGGTCCACTCGGGGGCGGCGGGGAGCTGTTTTTT
CDR3 protein: CASSQGPLGGGGELFF

clone size: NA
J gene: TRBJ1-3
V gene: TRBV6-1
D gene: TRBD1
CDR3 DNA: TGTGCCAGCAGGACTGACAGGGTGATACCTGGAAACACCATATATTTT
CDR3 protein: CASRTDRVIPGNTIYF

clone size: many
J gene: TRBJ2-3
V gene: TRBV7-9
D gene: NA
CDR3 DNA: TGTGCCAGCAGCTACAAGGGGGAGCCTAGAGCAGATACGCAGTATTTT
CDR3 protein: CASSYKGEPRADTQYF

clone size: few
J gene: TRBJ2-5
V gene: TRBV24-1
D gene: TRBD2
CDR3 DNA: TGTGCCACCAGTGATCTACTAGCGGGGGGACAAGAGACCCAGTACTTC
CDR3 protein: CATSDLLAGGQETQYF

clone size: NA
J gene: TRBJ1-5
V gene: TRBV7-6
D gene: NA
CDR3 DNA: TGTGCCAGCAGCTTGGGACCGATCGGCTCAGAGGCTCCTCCTGACAGTGCCTTTAGGGAGCCCCAGCATTTT
CDR3 protein: CASSLGPIGSEAPPDSAFREPQHF

clone size: few
J gene: TRBJ2-6
V gene: TRBV5-1
D gene: NA
CDR3 DNA: TGCGCCAGCAGCCCGGCGGGTCTTAATGAGGAAGTCAACGTCCTGACTTTC
CDR3 protein: CASSPAGLNEEVNVLTF

clone size: NA
J gene: TRBJ1-1
V gene: TRBV6-1
D gene: NA
CDR3 DNA: TGTGCCAGCCCTCAGCTGAACACTGAAGCTTTCTTT
CDR3 protein: CASPQLNTEAFF

clone size: NA
J gene: TRBJ1-5
V gene: TRBV20-1
D gene: TRBD1
CDR3 DNA: TGCAGTGCTAGGCGGCAGGGGGCACGAAGCAATCAGCCCCAGCATTTT
CDR3 protein: CSARRQGARSNQPQHF

clone size: medium-sized
J gene: TRBJ2-1
V gene: TRBV20-1
D gene: TRBD2
CDR3 DNA: TGCAGTGCTAACGCGGGGGGGCCTGGTAATGAGCAGTTCTTC
CDR3 protein: CSANAGGPGNEQFF

clone size: few
J gene: TRBJ1-4
V gene: TRBV6-5
D gene: TRBD1
CDR3 DNA: TGTGCCAGCAGTTACTCGACAGGGGATGAAAAACTGTTTTTT
CDR3 protein: CASSYSTGDEKLFF

clone size: NA
J gene: TRBJ1-1
V gene: TRBV10-3
D gene: NA
CDR3 DNA: TGTGCCATCAACCCCTCGAGGGATAGGGGCACTGAAGCTTTCTTT
CDR3 protein: CAINPSRDRGTEAFF

clone size: NA
J gene: TRBJ1-1
V gene: TRBV6-5
D gene: TRBD1
CDR3 DNA: TGTGCCAGCAGTTACGCCACAGGGGAGACTGAAGCTTTCTTT
CDR3 protein: CASSYATGETEAFF

clone size: few
J gene: TRBJ2-1
V gene: TRBV20-1
D gene: TRBD1
CDR3 DNA: TGCAGTGCTAGAGATCGGGCAGGGGGTTTCCATGAGCAGTTCTTC
CDR3 protein: CSARDRAGGFHEQFF

clone size: NA
J gene: TRBJ1-1
V gene: TRBV29-1
D gene: TRBD1
CDR3 DNA: TGCAGCGTTTTACAGGGGGCATTTGAGGCTTTCTTT
CDR3 protein: CSVLQGAFEAFF

clone size: NA
J gene: TRBJ2-1
V gene: TRBV7-9
D gene: TRBD2
CDR3 DNA: TGTGCCAGCAGCTTAGCTAGCGGGGGGCTCAAGGACGACAATGAGCAGTTCTTC
CDR3 protein: CASSLASGGLKDDNEQFF

clone size: once
J gene: TRBJ1-5
V gene: TRBV15
D gene: NA
CDR3 DNA: TGTGCCACCAGCAGAGGGATCGCGCGCGGGCCGGGCCCTTGGGGCAATCAGCCCCAGCATTTT
CDR3 protein: CATSRGIARGPGPWGNQPQHF

clone size: few
J gene: TRBJ1-6
V gene: TRBV12-3/TRBV12-4
D gene: NA
CDR3 DNA: TGTGCCAGCAGTTTAGTTCTGGGGCAGAATAATTCACCCCTCCACTTT
CDR3 protein: CASSLVLGQNNSPLHF

clone size: many
J gene: TRBJ1-1
V gene: TRBV7-6
D gene: NA
CDR3 DNA: TGTGCCAGCAGCTTAGTTGGGGGGCTGGCGGGTAACACTGAAGCTTTCTTT
CDR3 protein: CASSLVGGLAGNTEAFF

clone size: NA
J gene: TRBJ1-5
V gene: TRBV7-8
D gene: NA
CDR3 DNA: TGTGCCAGCAGCTTAGCGAAAGCAGGGTATTCTCAGCCCCAGCATTTT
CDR3 protein: CASSLAKAGYSQPQHF

clone size: many
J gene: TRBJ1-2
V gene: TRBV7-2
D gene: TRBD1
CDR3 DNA: TGTGCCAGCAGCTCCCGACAGGGGGCGCAATTAGCTGGTGGCTACACCTTC
CDR3 protein: CASSSRQGAQLAGGYTF

clone size: few
J gene: TRBJ1-5
V gene: TRBV4-1
D gene: NA
CDR3 DNA: TGCGCCAGCAGCCAAGATGTTTTGGGAAATCAGCCCCAGCATTTT
CDR3 protein: CASSQDVLGNQPQHF

clone size: few
J gene: TRBJ2-5
V gene: TRBV28
D gene: NA
CDR3 DNA: TGTGCCAGCACCAAACGGGGTGCACAAGAGACCCAGTACTTC
CDR3 protein: CASTKRGAQETQYF